One T cell receptor beta chain is described in this entry. Its antigen is still unknown. The data were taken from a study of cytomegalovirus exposure and HLA in healthy donors. The PCR ran on 60 Vbeta and 13 Jbeta primers. TCRdb's copy holds only in-frame clones and misses some; the assay was immunoSEQ multiplex PCR. The listing records some 110,000 clones. Notes on the study in general: There were reportedly fewer N-insertions in an Asian-associated ancestry cluster than the approximately 670-donor mean, in a later analysis. Further analysis was carried out later, and it showed several of the most significant clusters appearing linked to common viral pathogens. Later analysis identified a missense DCLRE1C variant that was linked to TCR beta V- and J-gene trimming.

Input material: PBMCs. The sequence came from a man aged 35-49 years in good health and CMV-seropositive.

The CDR3 bases are TGTGCCAGCAGCTTTAGGGGTCCGAACACTGAAGCTTTCTTT. Translated, it gives CASSFRGPNTEAFF. The chain uses TRBV13 and TRBJ1-1, with a tentative D call TRBD1 (5 bases). Germline V gene data show CDR1 as PRHDT and CDR2 as FYEKMQ (reference sequence). This CDR3 has 14 amino acids. V shed 3 bases and J shed 1 base, with 9 bases lying between them.